The clone carrying this TCR beta chain was seen a few times. Trimming removed 4 bases from V and 14 bases from J, with 18 bases in between. The germline V gene has CDR1 SGHRS and CDR2 YFSETQ. The CDR3 runs 12 residues. Per the original data handling: From reference gene primer amplification, estimates of nucleated cell counts were derived. Profiling relied on immunoSEQ multiplex PCR, and the TCRdb table lists in-frame clones only, not all of them. The DNA was the basis for D and trimming; V, J and clone size are from that table. This sample carries 100,000 to 150,000 clones, around three quarters of them seen once, and the ten largest clones take around a third. The entry originates in a study of blood T cell repertoires in COVID-19. Study-wide background: Some COVID-19 samples were acute and others convalescent; all came from the United States, Italy and Spain. T cells, B-cell-depleted T cells, or PBMCs supplied cDNA or gDNA.

The chain couples TRBV5-1 to TRBJ1-2, with D maybe TRBD1 (6 bases). The material sequenced was peripheral blood. This clonotype was sampled from a man aged 40-55 years with active or convalescent COVID-19. The CDR3 DNA reads as TGCGCCAGCAGCCCGTTGGACAGCTTAGGAACCTTC. Translating it yields CASSPLDSLGTF.